This T cell receptor beta chain was recovered during a study of blood T cell repertoires in COVID-19. Study details: Researchers got acute and convalescent COVID-19 samples from the United States, Italy and Spain.

Trimming at V came to 6 bases and at J to 4 bases, leaving 2 bases not matched to a gene. Looked up from germline, CDR1 is MDHEN and CDR2 is SYDVKM. The length of the CDR3 is 12 residues. Across under 25 US areas, participants ranged in age from about 18 to 90 years. Authors' data handling: Reference gene primer amplification yielded estimated nucleated cell counts. The repertoire was sequenced with immunoSEQ multiplex PCR; TCRdb's copy has only in-frame clones and lacks some. That table supplies the V and J calls and clone size; D and trimming were determined from the DNA. Among about 240,000 clones, 80% to 90% were seen once, and the ten largest hold roughly 2.6%.

This rearrangement joins TRBV28 to TRBJ2-7; 8 positions agree with TRBD1. The origin of this receptor is a woman in her thirties with acute COVID-19. Input material: PBMCs or T cells enriched from blood (not recorded which). DNA of the CDR3: TGTGCCAGCAGGGGACAGGTGTACGAGCAGTACTTC. Amino acid sequence: CASRGQVYEQYF.